These 22 T cell receptor beta chains originate from one sample sequenced in a study of vaccination and CD4 T cells after COVID-19. Sequenced with the Oncomine TCR Beta short-read assay was DNA taken from cultured CD4+ T cells. TCRdb used MiXCR to reprocess the PCR reads, holding one entry per CDR3 protein. The sample consists of about 17,000 distinct CDR3 sequences, roughly half of them appearing once. The time point is: late sampling 161 to 241 days after vaccination in a few convalescent patients. Treatment denoted: roughly 10-day PBMC culture with coronavirus spike peptide pools or control peptides (ViraFEST assay). These receptors' targets are unknown. The sample consisted of CD4+ T cells from blood, cultured in vitro, taken about 7 months after SARS-CoV-2 vaccination. The receptors were sampled from a human donor who had recovered from COVID-19.

The V and J genes are TRBV7-3 and TRBJ2-7; tentative D call: TRBD1 (6 bases). The ends were cut back, 3 bases at V and 2 bases at J, with 11 bases in the middle. Germline loops: CDR1 SGHTA, CDR2 FQGTGA. This CDR3 has 14 residues. The CDR3 reads CASSLGGQPYEQYF. CDR3 DNA sequence: TGTGCCAGCAGCTTGGGTGGACAGCCCTACGAGCAGTACTTC.

This clonotype was seen more than once but under ten times. The chain employs TRBV20-1 and TRBJ2-2; the match to TRBD1 covers 11 bases. Germline CDR1 and CDR2: DFQATT and SNEGSKA (reference sequence). With V trimmed by 5 bases and J by 6 bases, 2 bases remained unmatched. This CDR3 region has 13 residues. CDR3 residues: CSAGQGASGELFF. The CDR3 DNA follows: TGCAGTGCTGGACAGGGGGCGTCCGGGGAGCTGTTTTTT.

This clonotype was picked up a small number of times. This sequence joins TRBV11-3 and TRBJ2-7, with 10 bases lining up with TRBD1. The germline V gene encodes CDR1 SGHNT and CDR2 YENEEA. The CDR3 has 16 residues. With 0 bases clipped from V and 2 bases from J, the junction kept 4 bases outside the gene matches. Written as DNA, the CDR3 is TGTGCCAGCAGCTTAGAGCGGACAGGGGGGGCCTACGAGCAGTACTTC. Translation: CASSLERTGGAYEQYF. Variable domain in full (rest from reference TRBV11-3 and TRBJ2-7): EAGVVQSPRYKIIEKKQPVAFWCNPISGHNTLYWYLQNLGQGPELLIRYENEEAVDDSQLPKDRFSAERLKGVDSTLKIQPAELGDSAVYLCASSLERTGGAYEQYFGPGTRLTVT.

The CDR3, as DNA: TGTGCCAGTAGTATCGGGGGGGCGCAAGTCTACGAGCAGTACTTC. Protein product: CASSIGGAQVYEQYF. The chain uses TRBV19 and TRBJ2-7; 8 nucleotides align to TRBD2. Germline V CDR1 and CDR2: LNHDA, SQIVND (reference sequence). V dropped 3 bases and J dropped 3; count of bases not matched to a gene: 7. The CDR3 loop spans 15 amino acids.

The chain carries TRBV20-1 and TRBJ2-2; 8 nucleotides agree with TRBD2. The CDR3 length is 14 residues. The V and J ends lost 2 bases and 8 bases, in that order; junction bases with no gene match: 7. The germline CDR1 and CDR2 sequences are DFQATT and SNEGSKA (reference sequence). The CDR3 bases are TGCAGTGCTAGATACGGGGGGGCATTTGGGGAGCTGTTTTTT. Residues: CSARYGGAFGELFF.

The chain recombines TRBV20-1 with TRBJ1-1; D gene ambiguous. CDR1 and CDR2 from the germline V gene are DFQATT and SNEGSKA (reference sequence). CDR3 length: 13 residues. Trimming took 5 bases from V and 1 from J, leaving 11 bases between them. The CDR3 sequence: CSAPITRNTEAFF. CDR3 nucleotides: TGCAGTGCTCCCATCACGAGGAACACTGAAGCTTTCTTT.

The V call is TRBV5-4, the J call TRBJ1-1; 7 bases align to TRBD1. Germline V gene lookup returns CDR1 SGHNT and CDR2 YYREEE (reference sequence). The CDR3 loop spans 14 amino acids. The V gene end was trimmed by 3 bases and the J gene end by 7 bases; junction bases not matched to a gene: 9. The CDR3 DNA reads as TGTGCCAGCAGCTCTTGGGGAGGGGGCCTTGAAGCTTTCTTT. Translating it yields CASSSWGGGLEAFF.

The rearrangement links TRBV7-2 to TRBJ2-3; a weak D match, TRBD2 (7 bases). Germline CDR1 is SGHTA and CDR2 is FQGNSA. V was cut by 6 bases and J by 3 bases, with 13 bases left in between. This CDR3 region has 14 residues. The CDR3 DNA is TGTGCCAGCAGAATGGGGGGGGCTACAGATACGCAGTATTTT. Encoded protein: CASRMGGATDTQYF.

The sample holds a few counts of this clonotype. The chain carries TRBV15 and TRBJ2-5, with a possible D match to TRBD1 (6 bases). Germline V CDR1 and CDR2: LNHNV, YYDKDF (reference sequence). The V gene lost 1 base and the J gene lost 5 bases, with 14 bases spanning the gap. The CDR3 loop spans 15 amino acids. The CDR3 spells CATSRGGRGSETQYF. The DNA for the CDR3 is TGTGCCACCAGCAGAGGGGGCAGGGGTTCGGAGACCCAGTACTTC.

The V and J genes are TRBV20-1 and TRBJ1-2; D ambiguous. V was trimmed by 5 bases and J by 4 bases, leaving 8 bases between them. The CDR3 is 11 residues long. The germline V gene has CDR1 DFQATT and CDR2 SNEGSKA (reference sequence). As DNA, the CDR3 is TGCAGTGCTCTCGGGAGCTATGGCTACACCTTC. This gives the protein CSALGSYGYTF.

Written as DNA, the CDR3 is TGTGCCACCAGTGATTCGACACGGCAGGGAAACCAAGAGACCCAGTACTTC. Translation gives CATSDSTRQGNQETQYF. This chain joins TRBV24-1 and TRBJ2-5; TRBD1 is a possible D gene (5 bases). The V gene's germline CDR1 is KGHDR and CDR2 SFDVKD. This CDR3 has 17 amino acids. V lost 2 bases to trimming and J lost 0 bases, with 15 bases between them.

This clonotype showed up just a few times. V is TRBV20-1 and J is TRBJ2-3; possibly TRBD1 for D (5 bases). The CDR3 extends over 11 amino acids. Per the germline V gene, CDR1 is DFQATT and CDR2 is SNEGSKA (reference sequence). V shed 8 bases and J shed 6 bases, with 12 bases lying between them. The DNA of the CDR3 is TGCAGTCAACAGGTTTTGGATACGCAGTATTTT. Translated, it gives CSQQVLDTQYF.

The genes are TRBV6-2 or TRBV6-3 and TRBJ1-1; TRBD1 is a possible D gene (6 bases). The CDR3 has 12 amino acids. Looked up from germline, CDR1 is MNHEY and CDR2 is SVGEGT. The V gene lost 7 bases and the J gene lost 4 bases, with 10 bases spanning the gap. This CDR3 reads CASTGAGTEAFF. CDR3 nucleotides: TGTGCCAGCACGGGGGCTGGCACTGAAGCTTTCTTT.

This chain's CDR3 is CSATGVPAKNIQYF. The CDR3 bases are TGCAGTGCTACCGGGGTCCCAGCCAAAAACATTCAGTACTTC. V is TRBV20-1 and J is TRBJ2-4, with D maybe TRBD2 (5 bases). The CDR3 consists of 14 residues. V gave up 4 bases and J gave up 0 bases, with 10 bases separating them. Germline CDR1 reads DFQATT; CDR2 reads SNEGSKA (reference sequence).

The chain employs TRBV7-8 and TRBJ1-1, with D unresolved. Germline V lookup: CDR1 SGHVS, CDR2 FQNEAQ. CDR3 length: 14 residues. Between the trimmed V and J ends, which lost 1 base and 3 bases, there was a span of 9 bases. DNA for the CDR3: TGTGCCAGCAGCTTAGTTGGTGGGGACACTGAAGCTTTCTTT. It encodes CASSLVGGDTEAFF.

V and J are TRBV7-2 and TRBJ1-2; D perhaps matches TRBD1 (5 bases). Germline V gene lookup returns CDR1 SGHTA and CDR2 FQGNSA. The ends were cut back, 6 bases at V and 7 bases at J, with 15 bases in the middle. CDR3 length: 13 residues. The DNA of the CDR3 is TGTGCCAGCAGAGAGCCAGGGTTGCGTGGCTACACCTTC. Protein: CASREPGLRGYTF.

V usage is TRBV7-8 and J usage is TRBJ1-5, with D unresolved. V lost 3 bases to trimming and J lost 7 bases, with 19 bases between them. The CDR3 totals 16 residues. The germline V gene encodes CDR1 SGHVS and CDR2 FQNEAQ. CDR3 amino acids: CASSFADEGSWQPQHF. DNA of the CDR3: TGTGCCAGCAGCTTCGCCGACGAGGGATCGTGGCAGCCCCAGCATTTT.

The chain uses TRBV7-6 and TRBJ2-5, with D perhaps matching TRBD2 (6 bases). V lost 3 bases to trimming and J lost 5 bases, with 13 bases between them. Germline loops: CDR1 SGHVS, CDR2 FNYEAQ. This CDR3 is 14 amino acids long. The CDR3 DNA follows: TGTGCCAGCAGCTTTGGTTGGGGACTGGAGACCCAGTACTTC. It codes for CASSFGWGLETQYF. The whole variable domain, filled in from reference TRBV7-6 and TRBJ2-5, reads GAGVSQSPRYKVTKRGQDVALRCDPISGHVSLYWYRQALGQGPEFLTYFNYEAQQDKSGLPNDRFSAERPEGSISTLTIQRTEQRDSAMYRCASSFGWGLETQYFGPGTRLLVL.

This clonotype was recorded a few times. The V call is TRBV6-1, the J call TRBJ1-3; no firm D call. This CDR3 has 13 residues. Germline CDR1 is MNHNS and CDR2 is SASEGT. Trimming left V 6 bases short and J 4 bases short, with 10 bases between. The CDR3 DNA reads TGTGCCAGCAGCCGTCTGGACGGAAACACCATATATTTT. Its translation: CASSRLDGNTIYF.

The V call is TRBV6-1, the J call TRBJ1-2, with TRBD1 as a possible D gene (6 bases). The CDR3 runs to 15 residues. Germline CDR1 is MNHNS and CDR2 is SASEGT. Trimming shortened V by 5 bases and J by 4 bases, and 17 bases separated the two germline ends. The DNA of the CDR3 is TGTGCCAGCAGTCGTTCGTCAGGGGATGTCTATGGCTACACCTTC. Its translation is CASSRSSGDVYGYTF.

The V and J genes are TRBV19 and TRBJ1-6; the D gene is possibly TRBD1 (6 bases). The V and J ends lost 7 bases and 11 bases respectively, with 27 bases between them. This CDR3 has 17 amino acids. Germline V lookup: CDR1 LNHDA, CDR2 SQIVND (reference sequence). CDR3 nucleotides: TGTGCCAGTACCGCGGTGCGGGGGGGCGCGGTTCGTACACCCCTCCACTTT. Its translation: CASTAVRGGAVRTPLHF.

This clonotype has only a few counts. The rearrangement joins TRBV20-1 to TRBJ2-5; D possibly corresponds to TRBD2 (6 bases). The V gene lost 3 bases and the J gene lost 5 bases, with 13 bases spanning the gap. The germline V gene has CDR1 DFQATT and CDR2 SNEGSKA (reference sequence). The CDR3 runs to 13 residues. The CDR3 loop is CSARLTSLETQYF. The CDR3, as DNA: TGCAGTGCTAGGTTAACTAGCTTGGAGACCCAGTACTTC.